A single sample is the source of the 15 T cell receptor beta chains below, sequenced in a study of cytomegalovirus exposure and HLA in healthy donors. The PCR employed 60 Vbeta primers together with 13 Jbeta primers. Profiling relied on immunoSEQ multiplex PCR, and the TCRdb table lists in-frame clones only, not all of them. The sample holds about 88,000 clones, about 67% seen once. Sequencing input: PBMCs. The receptor source for this set is a young woman in good health and CMV-seropositive.

The V and J genes are TRBV19 and TRBJ2-5; D is possibly TRBD2 (6 bases). This CDR3 spans 14 amino acids. V shed 8 bases and J shed 5 bases, with 18 bases lying between them. CDR1 and CDR2 (germline): LNHDA, SQIVND (reference sequence). CDR3 in DNA: TGTGCCAGTGGCCATGTGGGTGCGGGGGAGACCCAGTACTTC. Translating gives CASGHVGAGETQYF. Supplemented by reference TRBV19 and TRBJ2-5, the full variable domain reads DGGITQSPKYLFRKEGQNVTLSCEQNLNHDAMYWYRQDPGQGLRLIYYSQIVNDFQKGDIAEGYSVSREKKESFPLTVTSAQKNPTAFYLCASGHVGAGETQYFGPGTRLLVL.

The V gene is TRBV2, the J gene TRBJ2-7; D unclear. The germline gives CDR1 SNHLY, CDR2 FYNNEI. The length of the CDR3 is 15 residues. V shed 2 bases and J shed 2 bases, with 13 bases lying between them. The CDR3 loop is CASSESLGQAYEQYF. CDR3 in DNA: TGTGCCAGCAGTGAAAGTCTTGGGCAAGCCTACGAGCAGTACTTC.

The rearrangement joins TRBV12-5 to TRBJ2-7, with D possibly matching TRBD2 (5 bases). The germline CDR1 and CDR2 sequences are LGHNT and FRNRAP. V was pared by 3 bases and J by 6 bases, with 12 bases between. The CDR3 has 13 residues. CDR3 amino acids: CASGLVLGAEQYF. Here the CDR3 DNA reads TGTGCTAGTGGTTTAGTACTAGGCGCCGAGCAGTACTTC.

The CDR3 nucleotides read TGTGCCAGCAGCTTAGCCTCACCCTTGGGCAACTACGAGCAGTACTTC. Its translation: CASSLASPLGNYEQYF. V is TRBV7-9 and J is TRBJ2-7, with D hard to call. The germline V gene has CDR1 SEHNR and CDR2 FQNEAQ (reference sequence). The V end was cut by 0 bases, the J end by 3 bases, with 15 bases between. The CDR3 consists of 16 residues.

The CDR3 DNA reads as TGCGCCAGCCTCGAATTGGGGGGGAGCACCGGGGAGCTGTTTTTT. Translation: CASLELGGSTGELFF. This rearrangement joins TRBV5-1 to TRBJ2-2; 7 bases align to TRBD2. J was trimmed by 4 bases and V by 7 bases; bases with no gene match: 10. The CDR3 covers 15 residues. Germline CDR1 and CDR2: SGHRS and YFSETQ. The full variable domain, completed using reference TRBV5-1 and TRBJ2-2, is KAGVTQTPRYLIKTRGQQVTLSCSPISGHRSVSWYQQTPGQGLQFLFEYFSETQRNKGNFPGRFSGRQFSNSRSEMNVSTLELGDSALYLCASLELGGSTGELFFGEGSRLTVL.

The chain carries TRBV6-1 and TRBJ2-3; possible D gene TRBD1, 6 bases. CDR3 length: 14 amino acids. Germline assignment: CDR1 MNHNS and CDR2 SASEGT. The V end was cut by 6 bases, the J end by 5 bases, with 15 bases between. The CDR3 sequence: CASRGASFKDTQYF. The CDR3 nucleotides read TGTGCCAGCAGGGGGGCTAGCTTTAAAGATACGCAGTATTTT.

The chain couples TRBV7-3 to TRBJ2-5, with a possible D match to TRBD1 (5 bases). The CDR3 extends over 15 amino acids. Deletions cut 2 bases from V and 5 bases from J, with 15 bases between. The germline V gene encodes CDR1 SGHTA and CDR2 FQGTGA. CDR3 region: CASSLGGAVEETQYF. For the CDR3, the DNA is TGTGCCAGCAGCTTAGGTGGGGCCGTAGAGGAGACCCAGTACTTC.

The chain joins TRBV5-1 to TRBJ2-1; perhaps TRBD2 as D (6 bases). V was pared by 0 bases and J by 5 bases, with 9 bases between. Germline-derived CDR1 and CDR2 are SGHRS and YFSETQ. CDR3 length: 14 residues. The CDR3 reads CASSLGGVNNEQFF. The CDR3 region has the DNA TGCGCCAGCAGCTTGGGGGGGGTGAACAATGAGCAGTTCTTC.

The rearrangement links TRBV5-4 to TRBJ2-1, with 9 bases that match TRBD1. The CDR3 is made up of 16 amino acids. Trimming took 4 bases from V and 6 from J; bases not matched to a gene: 11. In germline, CDR1 is SGHNT, CDR2 YYREEE (reference sequence). The CDR3 DNA reads as TGTGCCAGCAGCCCGGGACAGGGAGCGTCCATCAATGAGCAGTTCTTC. Amino acid sequence: CASSPGQGASINEQFF.

V gene TRBV6-6 combines with J gene TRBJ1-2; possible D gene TRBD1, 6 bases. Trimming removed 1 base at V and 8 bases at J, with 11 bases between. Germline CDR1 is MNHNY and CDR2 is SVGAGI (reference sequence). CDR3 length: 13 amino acids. CDR3 DNA: TGTGCCAGCAGTTACTGGACAGAGGAGGGCTACACCTTC. It specifies CASSYWTEEGYTF.

The CDR3: CANLTPGQLNYGYTF. CDR3 coding DNA: TGTGCCAACCTCACCCCGGGACAGCTGAACTATGGCTACACCTTC. The chain carries TRBV6-5 and TRBJ1-2, with 7 positions matching TRBD1. Germline V gene data show CDR1 as MNHEY and CDR2 as SVGAGI. The length of the CDR3 is 15 residues. Trimming took 10 bases from V and 2 from J; bases not matched to a gene: 13.

The chain carries TRBV6-1 and TRBJ2-5; no clear D gene. V lost 5 bases and J 2 bases, leaving 12 bases between the germline ends. The germline gives CDR1 MNHNS, CDR2 SASEGT. CDR3 length equals 14 residues. In DNA form, the CDR3 reads TGTGCCAGCAGTATCCCCCCCAGGCAAGAGACCCAGTACTTC. It translates to CASSIPPRQETQYF.

This chain uses TRBV5-1 with TRBJ2-7; maybe TRBD1 (6 bases). Germline assignment: CDR1 SGHRS and CDR2 YFSETQ. Trimming took 0 bases from V and 5 from J, leaving 12 bases between them. The CDR3 sequence is 14 residues long. The CDR3 coding sequence is TGCGCCAGCAGCTTGGAAGGGAACAGGGACGAGCAGTACTTC. It codes for CASSLEGNRDEQYF.

This clone was seen only once. J is TRBJ1-1 and V is TRBV11-2; a possible D gene is TRBD1 (5 bases). With 5 bases removed from V and 7 bases from J, the gap between germline ends came to 17 bases. The CDR3 extends over 14 amino acids. The germline V gene encodes CDR1 SGHAT and CDR2 FQNNGV. CDR3 protein: CASSTPRAGGEAFF. The DNA of the CDR3 is TGTGCCAGCAGCACTCCCCGGGCCGGGGGTGAAGCTTTCTTT. Filled out from reference TRBV11-2 and TRBJ1-1, the complete variable domain reads EAGVAQSPRYKIIEKRQSVAFWCNPISGHATLYWYQQILGQGPKLLIQFQNNGVVDDSQLPKDRFSAERLKGVDSTLKIQPAKLEDSAVYLCASSTPRAGGEAFFGQGTRLTVV.

The genes are TRBV5-1 and TRBJ2-1, with TRBD2 matching over 7 bases. CDR3 length equals 14 residues. Trimming cost V 3 bases and J 5 bases; bases outside gene matches: 5. Germline V lookup: CDR1 SGHRS, CDR2 YFSETQ. The CDR3 is CASSYGLVNNEQFF. CDR3 bases: TGCGCCAGCAGCTACGGACTAGTTAACAATGAGCAGTTCTTC.